This T cell receptor (beta chain) was sequenced in a study of early T cells in non-severe SARS-CoV-2 infection. A few counts support this clonotype. CDR1 and CDR2 (germline): SNHLY, FYNNEI. The CDR3 contains 16 residues. The V segment lost 3 bases and the J segment 6 bases; nucleotides outside the gene matches: 7. TCRdb used MiXCR to reprocess the 5' RACE reads, holding one entry per CDR3 protein. The sample holds tens of thousands of distinct CDR3 sequences, roughly a tenth seen once. The sequence was obtained from an adult who was a healthcare worker with PCR-confirmed SARS-CoV-2 infection or an uninfected control (not recorded which). The chain employs TRBV2 and TRBJ1-5, with 11 bases matching TRBD1. The sequencing sample was made of whole blood. Here the CDR3 DNA reads TGTGCCAGCAGTGATTCCCTGGACAGGGGGCTTCAGCCCCAGCATTTT. It codes for CASSDSLDRGLQPQHF.